The text below deals with one TCR beta chain. Its cognate antigen is unknown. There are 14 residues in the CDR3. The ends were cut back, 0 bases at V and 10 bases at J, with 10 bases in the middle. Germline V gene sequence: CDR1 SGHAT, CDR2 FQDESV (reference sequence). The isolated RNA, all of it, was reverse transcribed, so expressed TCRB transcripts were what got sequenced. Samples of naive, central memory and regulatory T cells yielded a mean of around 3.5 million reads. The repertoire was sequenced with immunoSEQ multiplex PCR; TCRdb's copy has only in-frame clones and lacks some. This repertoire shows 600,000 or so clones, over 11% found once; its top ten account for 0.03% to 0.04%. This sample was taken from a study of beta chain features in type 1 diabetes. Study outcomes and limitations: Across all four CD4+ subsets, people with type 1 diabetes showed modestly shorter TCRB CDR3s. Compared with healthy donors, patients appeared to share more similar naive, central memory and regulatory TCRB repertoires.

The TCR sequence derives from a man aged 18 to 30 with type 1 diabetes. Sample: naive CD4+ T cells from blood. The chain is built from TRBV11-1 and TRBJ1-6; D not certain. CDR3 amino acids: CASSLALGESPLHF. CDR3 in DNA: TGTGCCAGCAGCTTAGCCCTGGGAGAATCACCCCTCCACTTT. The full variable domain, completed using reference TRBV11-1 and TRBJ1-6, is EAEVAQSPRYKITEKSQAVAFWCDPISGHATLYWYRQILGQGPELLVQFQDESVVDDSQLPKDRFSAERLKGVDSTLKIQPAELGDSAMYLCASSLALGESPLHFGNGTRLTVT.